This is a list of T cell receptor beta chains from one sample in a study of blood T cell repertoires in COVID-19. Method: immunoSEQ multiplex PCR; TCRdb's copy keeps in-frame clones and lacks some. The data contain almost 300,000 clones, just under 90% of them singletons. Sequencing input: peripheral blood. The receptors originated from a woman aged 25 to 45 with COVID-19, enrolled during active disease. The CDR3 runs from the conserved cysteine through the conserved F or W. The D gene is left open where the match is weak. Clone size is shown for a subset of rows, as once, few, many or a class of expanded clone.

V gene	clone size	D gene	J gene	CDR3 DNA	CDR3 protein
TRBV15	.	.	TRBJ2-7	TGTGCCACCAGCAGAGATCAAGGGGTTGACGAGCAGTACTTC	CATSRDQGVDEQYF
TRBV20-1	once	.	TRBJ1-6	TGCAGTGCTAGTAGGGAAGGGGGATCACCCCTCCACTTT	CSASREGGSPLHF
TRBV16	.	TRBD1	TRBJ1-2	TGTGCCAGCAGCCAATCGGGACAGACTAACTATGGCTACACCTTC	CASSQSGQTNYGYTF
TRBV4-1	.	.	TRBJ2-1	TGCGCCAGCAGCTACGGGGACAATGAGCAGTTCTTC	CASSYGDNEQFF
TRBV7-9	.	.	TRBJ1-1	TGTGCCAGCAGCTTGCCTTTTGCGGGGTTTCACACTGAAGCTTTCTTT	CASSLPFAGFHTEAFF
TRBV19	.	.	TRBJ2-7	TGTGCCAGTAGTAAATGGCGGGGTTCCTACGAGCAGTACTTC	CASSKWRGSYEQYF
TRBV11-3	.	.	TRBJ2-2	TGTGCCAGCAGCTACCGGAGCGGGGAGCTGTTTTTT	CASSYRSGELFF
TRBV18	.	.	TRBJ1-1	TGTGCCAGCTCACCACTGGTCTCTCAGGGTTGGACTGAAGCTTTCTTT	CASSPLVSQGWTEAFF
TRBV7-9	.	.	TRBJ1-2	TGTGCCAGCAGCTCAGACGAAATCGAAGGGGGAGAGGATGGCTACACCTTC	CASSSDEIEGGEDGYTF
TRBV27	.	.	TRBJ1-1	TGTGCCAGCAGTTTAATGGGGGGGTCGGGCACTGAAGCTTTCTTT	CASSLMGGSGTEAFF
TRBV4-2	few	TRBD1	TRBJ1-3	TGTGCCAGCAGCCTTCGACAGGGGGCTGGAAACACCATATATTTT	CASSLRQGAGNTIYF
TRBV2	.	TRBD1	TRBJ2-1	TGTGCCAGCAGAGGACAGGGGGCCTACAATGAGCAGTTCTTC	CASRGQGAYNEQFF
TRBV9	.	TRBD2	TRBJ2-7	TGTGCCAGCAGCCTAGGGACTACGCCCACCTACGAGCAGTACTTC	CASSLGTTPTYEQYF
TRBV7-9	once	.	TRBJ2-3	TGTGCCAGCAGCTTAGCGCACGGGGGTAACACAGATACGCAGTATTTT	CASSLAHGGNTDTQYF
TRBV5-1	.	TRBD1	TRBJ2-3	TGCGCCAGCAACAGACAGGGGGCCTACACAGATACGCAGTATTTT	CASNRQGAYTDTQYF
TRBV15	.	.	TRBJ1-5	TGTGCCACCAGCAGCACCTTAGTCGGTCAGCCCCAGCATTTT	CATSSTLVGQPQHF
TRBV5-1	once	TRBD1	TRBJ1-1	TGCGCCAGCAGCTTGGGGGACAGATTTTACTTGAACACTGAAGCTTTCTTT	CASSLGDRFYLNTEAFF
TRBV27	.	.	TRBJ1-1	TGTGCCAGCCGGGAGGGAAACACTGAAGCTTTCTTT	CASREGNTEAFF
TRBV5-4	.	TRBD1	TRBJ2-7	TGTGCCAGCAGCTCTGGGACAGGGAAGTACGAGCAGTACTTC	CASSSGTGKYEQYF
TRBV30	.	TRBD2	TRBJ2-3	TGTGCCTGGAGTATGAGCGGGGGGGCAGATACGCAGTATTTT	CAWSMSGGADTQYF
TRBV9	.	TRBD1	TRBJ1-4	TGTGCCAGCAGCGTAAATACAGGGGCTAATGAAAAACTGTTTTTT	CASSVNTGANEKLFF
TRBV5-1	.	TRBD1	TRBJ1-2	TGCGCCAGCAGCTTGGCCAGGGGGTTCGATGGCTACACCTTC	CASSLARGFDGYTF
TRBV5-6	.	.	TRBJ1-5	TGTGCCAGCAGCTACCTCAGAAGCGGGAAGCCCCAGCATTTT	CASSYLRSGKPQHF
TRBV2	.	.	TRBJ1-6	TGTGCCAGCAGTGCGGAGGCGCTCCACTTT	CASSAEALHF
TRBV6-5	.	TRBD2	TRBJ2-3	TGTGCCAGCAGTTCGCGGGGGGACACAGATACGCAGTATTTT	CASSSRGDTDTQYF
TRBV11-3	.	.	TRBJ2-2	TGTGCCAGCAGCCTCTCCAGGACCGGGGAGCTGTTTTTT	CASSLSRTGELFF
TRBV2	.	.	TRBJ2-7	TGTGCCAGCAGCGACACACACGCCGGCAAGCAGTACTTC	CASSDTHAGKQYF
TRBV5-4	.	.	TRBJ1-2	TGTGCCAGCAGCCCCCCGGGGGGTAGGGGCAACTATGGCTACACCTTC	CASSPPGGRGNYGYTF
TRBV11-3	once	TRBD1	TRBJ1-5	TGTGCCAGCAGCTTAGGGCCCGACAGGGGCGAAACTCAGCCCCAGCATTTT	CASSLGPDRGETQPQHF
TRBV2	.	.	TRBJ1-1	TGTGCCAGCAGTGCTTCCCGGTCGGGAGGGGGAAACACTGAAGCTTTCTTT	CASSASRSGGGNTEAFF
TRBV5-1	.	.	TRBJ1-1	TGCGCCAGCAGCTTGGACACCTCTTATGAAGCTTTCTTT	CASSLDTSYEAFF
TRBV27	.	.	TRBJ1-2	TGTGCCAGCAGTTTAAAGTGGCGACAAAGTAAAGATCGGAGGAACTTTAACTATGGCTACACCTTC	CASSLKWRQSKDRRNFNYGYTF
TRBV6-6	.	.	TRBJ1-4	TGTGCCAGCAGCCCAGACAGGCGAGGGAGGGGCGAAAAACTGTTTTTT	CASSPDRRGRGEKLFF
TRBV28	.	.	TRBJ2-5	TGTGCCAGCAGTTTGATGACAGCACAAGAGACCCAGTACTTC	CASSLMTAQETQYF
TRBV4-1	once	.	TRBJ2-7	TGCGCCAGCAGCCAACAAAGAGGGACATACGAGCAGTACTTC	CASSQQRGTYEQYF
TRBV6-6	.	TRBD1	TRBJ1-4	TGTGCCAGCAGTCAGGGAGACAGGGGGCTAAATGAAAAACTGTTTTTT	CASSQGDRGLNEKLFF
TRBV18	.	.	TRBJ2-3	TGTGCCAGCTCACCACCGCGGGCGCTTAGCACAGATACGCAGTATTTT	CASSPPRALSTDTQYF
TRBV18	few	.	TRBJ1-1	TGTGCCAGCTCACCGTTCGGGTCTGGGGCGTTAAGGTCGACTGAAGCTTTCTTT	CASSPFGSGALRSTEAFF
TRBV11-3	.	.	TRBJ1-1	TGTGCCAGCAGTCTCCAGGGCTACACTGAAGCTTTCTTT	CASSLQGYTEAFF
TRBV19	.	.	TRBJ1-5	TGTGCCAGTAGTATTGGGGGCGGGAGCAATCAGCCCCAGCATTTT	CASSIGGGSNQPQHF
TRBV5-1	.	TRBD2	TRBJ2-3	TGCGCCAGCAGCAGACTAGCGGGTGGGGATACGCAGTATTTT	CASSRLAGGDTQYF
TRBV21-1	.	.	TRBJ2-7	TGTGCCAGCAGCAAATGGTTGGGCAGGGACTCCTACGAGCAGTACTTC	CASSKWLGRDSYEQYF
TRBV7-9	.	TRBD1	TRBJ1-5	TGTGCCAGCAGCTTAGGGGACAGTATCCAGCCCCAGCATTTT	CASSLGDSIQPQHF
TRBV10-2	.	TRBD2	TRBJ2-4	TGCGCCAGCACGCAGCGGGGGGCCGGGAAAAACATTCAGTACTTC	CASTQRGAGKNIQYF
TRBV28	.	.	TRBJ2-3	TGTGCCAGCAGTTACCCACAGGCGGCGGGACTTAATAAGCAGTATTTT	CASSYPQAAGLNKQYF
TRBV20-1	.	.	TRBJ1-2	TGCAGTGCGCAGGTTTATGGCTACACCTTC	CSAQVYGYTF
TRBV11-2	.	TRBD1	TRBJ2-2	TGTGCCAGCAGCCCTGGCGGACAGGGGATCCCCGGGGAGCTGTTTTTT	CASSPGGQGIPGELFF
TRBV5-4	.	.	TRBJ2-7	TGTGCCAGCAGTTCCGGAGGGCCAAGCTCCTACGAGCAGTACTTC	CASSSGGPSSYEQYF
TRBV6-5	.	.	TRBJ1-3	TGTGCCAGCAGTTACTCGCAACGGGGCACCATATATTTT	CASSYSQRGTIYF
TRBV2	.	TRBD2	TRBJ2-5	TGTGCCAGCACCCTGGGACTAGCGGGGGGGACCGGGACCCAGTACTTC	CASTLGLAGGTGTQYF
TRBV3-1/TRBV3-2	.	.	TRBJ2-6	TGTGCCAGCAGTCGTTGGAGACAGTCTGGGGCCAACGTCCTGACTTTC	CASSRWRQSGANVLTF
TRBV5-5	.	TRBD1	TRBJ1-1	TGTGCCAGCAGCTTGGAAGGGACAGGGCTAGCTTTCTTT	CASSLEGTGLAFF
TRBV4-1	.	.	TRBJ2-2	TGCGCCAGCAGCCCCCTGGGTGCGGATTTGAACACCGGGGAGCTGTTTTTT	CASSPLGADLNTGELFF
TRBV28	.	TRBD2	TRBJ2-7	TGTGCCAGCACCTCGATGGCGGGGGGGCGGGAGCAGTACTTC	CASTSMAGGREQYF
TRBV5-5	.	TRBD1	TRBJ2-7	TGTGCCAGCAGGATGGGACAGGGGGATACCTACGAGCAGTACTTC	CASRMGQGDTYEQYF
TRBV5-6	.	.	TRBJ1-2	TGTGCCAGCAGCTTGATCGGCCACAACCCGGGTTTAGAAGGCTACACCTTC	CASSLIGHNPGLEGYTF
TRBV5-1	.	TRBD1	TRBJ1-1	TGCGCCAGCGTCCCAGGGGGCGTGCTGAACACTGAAGCTTTCTTT	CASVPGGVLNTEAFF
TRBV4-2	.	TRBD2	TRBJ2-5	TGTGCCAGCAGCCTAGCTAGCGGGGACCCGGAGACCCAGTACTTC	CASSLASGDPETQYF
TRBV5-4	.	TRBD2	TRBJ2-2	TGTGCCAGCAGCTTGGGGACTAGTTCTTATAGCGGGGAGCTGTTTTTT	CASSLGTSSYSGELFF